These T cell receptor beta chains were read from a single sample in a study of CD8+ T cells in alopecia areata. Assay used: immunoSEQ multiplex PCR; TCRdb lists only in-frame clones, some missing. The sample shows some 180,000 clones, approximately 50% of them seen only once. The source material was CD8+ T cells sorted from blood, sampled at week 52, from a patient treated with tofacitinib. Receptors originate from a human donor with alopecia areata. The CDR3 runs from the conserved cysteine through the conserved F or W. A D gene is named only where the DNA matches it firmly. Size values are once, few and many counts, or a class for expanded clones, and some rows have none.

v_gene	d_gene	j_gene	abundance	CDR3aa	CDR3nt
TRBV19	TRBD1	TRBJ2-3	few	CASSPRTGQTDTQYF	TGTGCCAGTAGTCCCCGGACAGGGCAGACAGATACGCAGTATTTT
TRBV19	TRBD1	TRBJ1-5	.	CASSPPGQGRQPQHF	TGTGCCAGTAGCCCACCGGGACAGGGTCGTCAGCCCCAGCATTTT
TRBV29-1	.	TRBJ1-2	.	CSVVLRDGDYGYTF	TGCAGCGTAGTTCTCCGGGACGGAGACTATGGCTACACCTTC
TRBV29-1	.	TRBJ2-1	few	CSVVRSERGSYNEQFF	TGCAGCGTTGTCCGATCGGAAAGGGGAAGCTACAATGAGCAGTTCTTC
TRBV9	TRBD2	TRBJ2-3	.	CASSPGGPGTDTQYF	TGTGCCAGCAGCCCGGGGGGGCCAGGCACAGATACGCAGTATTTT
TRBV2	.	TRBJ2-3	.	CASSGPGPSSTQYF	TGTGCCAGCAGCGGGCCGGGCCCCTCTTCTACGCAGTATTTT
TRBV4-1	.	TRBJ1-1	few	CASSPNSGQLNTEAFF	TGCGCCAGCAGCCCCAATTCGGGACAACTCAACACTGAAGCTTTCTTT
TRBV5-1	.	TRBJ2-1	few	CASSLEAQGGAQFF	TGCGCCAGCAGCTTGGAGGCGCAGGGGGGCGCGCAGTTCTTC
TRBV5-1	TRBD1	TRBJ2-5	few	CASSAQGAGETQYF	TGCGCCAGCAGCGCACAGGGGGCAGGGGAGACCCAGTACTTC
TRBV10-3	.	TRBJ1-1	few	CATAGQPSAGEAFF	TGTGCCACCGCGGGCCAACCCTCGGCGGGTGAAGCTTTCTTT
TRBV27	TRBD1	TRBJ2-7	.	CASSLGPGQGGHEQYF	TGTGCCAGCAGTTTGGGTCCGGGACAGGGGGGTCACGAGCAGTACTTC
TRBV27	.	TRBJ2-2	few	CASTPSTGELFF	TGTGCCAGCACCCCGAGCACCGGGGAGCTGTTTTTT
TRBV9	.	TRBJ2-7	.	CASSVEGPFQYF	TGTGCCAGCAGCGTAGAGGGCCCTTTCCAGTACTTC
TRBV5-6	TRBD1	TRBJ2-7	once	CASSTGDYEQYF	TGTGCCAGCAGCACAGGGGACTACGAGCAGTACTTC
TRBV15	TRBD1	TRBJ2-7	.	CATMNRTGSSYEQYF	TGTGCCACCATGAATCGGACAGGGAGCTCCTACGAGCAGTACTTC
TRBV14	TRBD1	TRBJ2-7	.	CASSQERGHAYEQYF	TGTGCCAGCAGCCAAGAAAGGGGGCACGCCTACGAGCAGTACTTC
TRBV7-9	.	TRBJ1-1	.	CASSSVGEAFF	TGTGCCAGCAGCTCGGTAGGTGAAGCTTTCTTT
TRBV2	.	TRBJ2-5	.	CASSVPRAQETQYF	TGTGCCAGCAGTGTGCCCAGGGCTCAAGAGACCCAGTACTTC
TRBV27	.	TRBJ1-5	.	CASSFQGWNQPQHF	TGTGCCAGCAGTTTCCAGGGGTGGAATCAGCCCCAGCATTTT
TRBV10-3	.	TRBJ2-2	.	CAIRQGGSGTGELFF	TGTGCCATCAGGCAGGGGGGATCGGGGACCGGGGAGCTGTTTTTT
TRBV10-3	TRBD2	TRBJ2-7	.	CAISSGGGLYEQYF	TGTGCCATTTCTTCGGGCGGGGGGCTCTACGAGCAGTACTTC
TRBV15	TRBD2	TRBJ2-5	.	CATSGAGGPRETQYF	TGTGCCACCAGCGGAGCGGGGGGGCCTCGAGAGACCCAGTACTTC
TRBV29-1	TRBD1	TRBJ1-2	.	CSVEGVTGDYGYTF	TGCAGCGTTGAGGGGGTGACAGGGGACTATGGCTACACCTTC
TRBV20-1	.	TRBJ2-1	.	CSARPAEWQFF	TGCAGTGCTAGACCCGCCGAATGGCAGTTCTTC
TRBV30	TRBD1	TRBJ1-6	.	CAWYNRGVNSPLHF	TGTGCCTGGTATAACAGGGGAGTTAATTCACCCCTCCACTTT
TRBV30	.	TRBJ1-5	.	CAWSVQGDQPQHF	TGTGCCTGGAGTGTACAGGGAGATCAGCCCCAGCATTTT
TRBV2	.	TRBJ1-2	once	CASSEPGNYGYTF	TGTGCCAGCAGTGAACCAGGAAACTATGGCTACACCTTC
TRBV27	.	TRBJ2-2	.	CASSQYRETGELFF	TGTGCCAGCAGTCAATACCGCGAAACCGGGGAGCTGTTTTTT
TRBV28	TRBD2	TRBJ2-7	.	CASVFGLAGGEQYF	TGTGCCAGCGTCTTTGGACTAGCGGGGGGCGAGCAGTACTTC
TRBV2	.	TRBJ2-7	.	CASRSMGGPPFYEQYF	TGTGCCAGCAGAAGTATGGGGGGCCCACCCTTTTACGAGCAGTACTTC
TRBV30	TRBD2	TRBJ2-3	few	CAWSVGLAGRGDTQYF	TGTGCCTGGAGTGTCGGACTAGCGGGGCGGGGGGATACGCAGTATTTT
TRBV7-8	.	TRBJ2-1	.	CASSFLAEGLNNEQFF	TGTGCCAGCAGCTTCCTGGCGGAGGGTCTCAACAATGAGCAGTTCTTC
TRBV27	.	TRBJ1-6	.	CASRYKGSYNSPLHF	TGTGCCAGCAGATATAAGGGCTCCTATAATTCACCCCTCCACTTT
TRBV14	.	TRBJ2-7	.	CASSHGDLSYEQYF	TGTGCCAGCAGCCACGGGGACTTATCCTACGAGCAGTACTTC
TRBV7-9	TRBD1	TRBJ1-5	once	CASSPGTGVQPQHF	TGTGCCAGCAGCCCCGGGACAGGGGTCCAGCCCCAGCATTTT
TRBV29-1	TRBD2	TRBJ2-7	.	CSGRAVGSYEQYF	TGCAGTGGGAGGGCAGTGGGTTCCTACGAGCAGTACTTC
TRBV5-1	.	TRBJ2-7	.	CASRLPDTSYEQYF	TGCGCCAGCAGACTTCCCGACACTTCCTACGAGCAGTACTTC
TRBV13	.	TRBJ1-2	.	CASSLRTEANYGYTF	TGTGCCAGCAGCTTAAGGACAGAAGCTAACTATGGCTACACCTTC
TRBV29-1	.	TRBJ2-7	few	CSVETGDRYEQYF	TGCAGCGTTGAAACAGGAGATCGCTACGAGCAGTACTTC
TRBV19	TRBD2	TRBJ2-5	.	CASSTQRGAGKTQYF	TGTGCCAGTAGTACACAGCGGGGGGCAGGGAAGACCCAGTACTTC
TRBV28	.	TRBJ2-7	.	CASSLLGTLYEQYF	TGTGCCAGCAGTTTATTGGGGACACTCTACGAGCAGTACTTC
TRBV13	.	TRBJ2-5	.	CASSLPLQETQYF	TGTGCCAGCAGCTTACCCCTCCAAGAGACCCAGTACTTC
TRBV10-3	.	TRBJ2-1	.	CAISLDTIYNEQFF	TGTGCCATCAGCCTCGACACCATTTACAATGAGCAGTTCTTC
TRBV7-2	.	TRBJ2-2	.	CASSLVGAPNTGELFF	TGTGCCAGCAGCTTAGTGGGCGCCCCGAACACCGGGGAGCTGTTTTTT
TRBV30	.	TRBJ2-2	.	CAWSPNSGTGELFF	TGTGCCTGGAGTCCCAACTCCGGGACCGGGGAGCTGTTTTTT
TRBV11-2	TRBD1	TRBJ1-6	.	CASSSDRVLNSPLHF	TGTGCCAGCAGCTCCGACAGGGTTCTAAATTCACCCCTCCACTTT
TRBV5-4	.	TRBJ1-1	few	CASSLGGSARPEAFF	TGTGCCAGCAGCTTGGGTGGGTCAGCCCGCCCGGAAGCTTTCTTT
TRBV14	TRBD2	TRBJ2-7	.	CASSPGLAGPYEQYF	TGTGCCAGCAGCCCTGGACTAGCGGGGCCCTACGAGCAGTACTTC
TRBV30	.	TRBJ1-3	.	CAWSVIHGNTIYF	TGTGCCTGGAGTGTGATTCACGGAAACACCATATATTTT
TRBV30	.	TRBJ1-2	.	CAWSVMTGDPRYTF	TGTGCCTGGAGTGTAATGACTGGGGACCCGCGCTACACCTTC
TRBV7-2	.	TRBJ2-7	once	CASSLLTGGPSEQYF	TGTGCCAGCAGCTTACTGACGGGGGGCCCCTCGGAGCAGTACTTC
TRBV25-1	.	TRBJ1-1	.	CASSSGRDTEAFF	TGTGCCAGCAGTTCAGGGAGGGACACTGAAGCTTTCTTT
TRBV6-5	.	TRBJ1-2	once	CASSPQGYGYTF	TGTGCCAGCAGCCCACAGGGCTATGGCTACACCTTC